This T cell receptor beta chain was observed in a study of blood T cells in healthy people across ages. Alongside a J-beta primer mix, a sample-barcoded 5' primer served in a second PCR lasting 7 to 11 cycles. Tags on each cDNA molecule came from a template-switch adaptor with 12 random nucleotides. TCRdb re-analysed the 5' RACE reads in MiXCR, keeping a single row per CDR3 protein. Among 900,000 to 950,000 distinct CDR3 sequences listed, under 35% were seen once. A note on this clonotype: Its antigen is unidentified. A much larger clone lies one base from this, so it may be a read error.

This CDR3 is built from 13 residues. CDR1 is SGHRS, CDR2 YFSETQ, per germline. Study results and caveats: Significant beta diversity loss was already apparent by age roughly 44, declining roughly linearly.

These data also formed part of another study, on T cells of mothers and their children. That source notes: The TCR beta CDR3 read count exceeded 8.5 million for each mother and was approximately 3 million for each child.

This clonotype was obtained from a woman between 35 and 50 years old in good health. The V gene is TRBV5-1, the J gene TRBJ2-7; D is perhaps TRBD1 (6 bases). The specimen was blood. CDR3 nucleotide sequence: TGCGCCGGCAGCTTGAACAGGGACTACGAGCAGTACTTC. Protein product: CAGSLNRDYEQYF.